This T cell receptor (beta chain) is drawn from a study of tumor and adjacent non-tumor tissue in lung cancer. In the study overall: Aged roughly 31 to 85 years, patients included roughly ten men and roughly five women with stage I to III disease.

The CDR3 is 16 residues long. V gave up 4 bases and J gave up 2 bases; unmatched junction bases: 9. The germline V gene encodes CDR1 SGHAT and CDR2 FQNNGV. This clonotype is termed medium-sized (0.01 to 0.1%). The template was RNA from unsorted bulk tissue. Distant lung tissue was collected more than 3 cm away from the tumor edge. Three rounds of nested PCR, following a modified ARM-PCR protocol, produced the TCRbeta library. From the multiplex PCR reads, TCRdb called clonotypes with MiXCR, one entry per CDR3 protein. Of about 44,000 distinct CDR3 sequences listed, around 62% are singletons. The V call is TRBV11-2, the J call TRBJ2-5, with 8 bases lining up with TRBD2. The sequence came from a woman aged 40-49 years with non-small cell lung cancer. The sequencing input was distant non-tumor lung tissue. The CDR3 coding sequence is TGTGCCAGCAGCTCCCCGGGCGGGGGGATACAAGAGACCCAGTACTTC. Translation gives CASSSPGGGIQETQYF.